This T cell receptor beta chain was documented in a study of early T cells in non-severe SARS-CoV-2 infection. The TCR library protocol was used to attach unique molecular identifiers. These identifiers were attached to individual cDNA molecules. TCRdb re-called the 5' RACE reads with MiXCR, one entry per CDR3 protein. The data contain roughly 80,000 distinct CDR3 sequences, roughly a sixth of them seen just once; the ten biggest clones take up approximately 2.9%. Between the trimmed V and J ends, which lost 4 bases and 5 bases, there was a span of 15 bases. Germline CDR1 and CDR2: SGHNT and YYREEE (reference sequence). The CDR3 runs 14 residues.

The source is an adult who was a healthcare worker with PCR-confirmed SARS-CoV-2 infection or an uninfected control (not recorded which). What was sequenced was whole blood. The chain couples TRBV5-4 to TRBJ1-1; D may be TRBD1 (5 bases). CDR3 coding DNA: TGTGCCAGCAGCCTTTGGGGGGGGGAGACTGAAGCTTTCTTT. Translating it yields CASSLWGGETEAFF.